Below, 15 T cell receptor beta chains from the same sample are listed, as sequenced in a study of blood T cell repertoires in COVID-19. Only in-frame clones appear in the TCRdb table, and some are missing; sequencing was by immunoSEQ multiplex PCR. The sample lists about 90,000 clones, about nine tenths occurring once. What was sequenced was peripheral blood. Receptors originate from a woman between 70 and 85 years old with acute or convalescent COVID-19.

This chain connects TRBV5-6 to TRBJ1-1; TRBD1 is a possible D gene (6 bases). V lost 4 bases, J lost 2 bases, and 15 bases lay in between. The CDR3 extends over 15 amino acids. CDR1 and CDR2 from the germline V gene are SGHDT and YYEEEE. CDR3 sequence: CASSTTGHENTEAFF. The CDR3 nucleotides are TGTGCCAGCAGCACGACAGGACATGAAAACACTGAAGCTTTCTTT.

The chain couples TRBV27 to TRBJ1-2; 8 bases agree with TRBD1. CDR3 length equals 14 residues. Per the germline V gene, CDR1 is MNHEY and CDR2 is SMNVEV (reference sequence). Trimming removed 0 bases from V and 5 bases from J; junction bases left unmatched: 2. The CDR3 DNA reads TGTGCCAGCAGTTTATCGTGGACAGGGTATGGCTACACCTTC. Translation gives CASSLSWTGYGYTF.

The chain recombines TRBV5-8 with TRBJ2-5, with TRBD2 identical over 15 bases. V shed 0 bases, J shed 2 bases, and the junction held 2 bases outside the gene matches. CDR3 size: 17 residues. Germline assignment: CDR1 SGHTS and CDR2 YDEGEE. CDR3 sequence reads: CASSLDGLAGGQETQYF. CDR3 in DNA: TGTGCCAGCAGCTTGGACGGACTAGCGGGGGGGCAAGAGACCCAGTACTTC.

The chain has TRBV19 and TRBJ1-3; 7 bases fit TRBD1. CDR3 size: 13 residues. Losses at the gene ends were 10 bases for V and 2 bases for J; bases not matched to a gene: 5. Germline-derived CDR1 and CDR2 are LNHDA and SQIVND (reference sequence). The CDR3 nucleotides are TGTGCCACTGACGACAGGGCTGGAAACACCATATATTTT. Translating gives CATDDRAGNTIYF.

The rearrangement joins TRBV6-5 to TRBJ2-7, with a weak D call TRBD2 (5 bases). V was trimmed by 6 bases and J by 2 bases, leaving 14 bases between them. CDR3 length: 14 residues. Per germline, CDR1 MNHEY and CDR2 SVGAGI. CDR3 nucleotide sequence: TGTGCCAGCAGCGCCAGCGGTGAAACCTACGAGCAGTACTTC. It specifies CASSASGETYEQYF.

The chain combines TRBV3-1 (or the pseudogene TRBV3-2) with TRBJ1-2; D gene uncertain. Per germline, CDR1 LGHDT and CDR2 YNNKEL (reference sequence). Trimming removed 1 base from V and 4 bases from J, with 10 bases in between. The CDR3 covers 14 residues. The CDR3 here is CASSQGEGGYGYTF. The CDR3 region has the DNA TGTGCCAGCAGCCAAGGCGAGGGTGGCTATGGCTACACCTTC.

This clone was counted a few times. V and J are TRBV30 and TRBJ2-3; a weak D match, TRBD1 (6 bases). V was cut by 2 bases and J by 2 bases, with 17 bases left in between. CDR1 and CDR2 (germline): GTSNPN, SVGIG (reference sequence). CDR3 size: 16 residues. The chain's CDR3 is CAWSKTGSYITDTQYF. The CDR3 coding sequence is TGTGCCTGGAGTAAAACAGGGTCGTACATCACAGATACGCAGTATTTT.

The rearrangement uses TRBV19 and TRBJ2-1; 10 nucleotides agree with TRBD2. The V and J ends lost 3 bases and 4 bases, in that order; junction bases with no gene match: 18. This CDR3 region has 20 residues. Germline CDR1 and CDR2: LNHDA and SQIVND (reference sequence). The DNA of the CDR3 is TGTGCCAGTAGTATTGGTTTTATGGTAGCGGGGGGCCCTTTGTACAATGAGCAGTTCTTC. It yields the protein CASSIGFMVAGGPLYNEQFF.

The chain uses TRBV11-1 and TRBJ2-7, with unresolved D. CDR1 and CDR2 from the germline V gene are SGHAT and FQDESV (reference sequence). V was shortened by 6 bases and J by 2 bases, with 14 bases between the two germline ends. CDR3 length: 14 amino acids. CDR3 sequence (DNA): TGTGCCAGCAGTCTTGAGGATTCAACCTACGAGCAGTACGTC. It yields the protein CASSLEDSTYEQYV.

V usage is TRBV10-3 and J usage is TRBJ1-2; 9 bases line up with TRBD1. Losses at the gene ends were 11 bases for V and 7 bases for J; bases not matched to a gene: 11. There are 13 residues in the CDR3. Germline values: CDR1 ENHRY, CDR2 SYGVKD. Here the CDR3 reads CAHAGQGVFGYTF. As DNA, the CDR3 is TGTGCCCACGCGGGACAGGGTGTTTTTGGCTACACCTTC.

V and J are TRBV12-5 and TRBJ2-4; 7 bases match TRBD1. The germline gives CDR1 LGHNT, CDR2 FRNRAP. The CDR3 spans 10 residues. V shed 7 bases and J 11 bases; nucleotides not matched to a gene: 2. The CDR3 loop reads CASVGGFQYF. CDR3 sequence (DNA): TGTGCTAGTGTAGGGGGCTTTCAGTACTTC.

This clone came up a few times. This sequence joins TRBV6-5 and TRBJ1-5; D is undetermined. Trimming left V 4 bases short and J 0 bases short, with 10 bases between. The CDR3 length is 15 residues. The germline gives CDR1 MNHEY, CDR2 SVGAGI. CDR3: CASSLGGLSNQPQHF. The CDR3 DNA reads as TGTGCCAGCAGTTTAGGAGGGCTTAGCAATCAGCCCCAGCATTTT.

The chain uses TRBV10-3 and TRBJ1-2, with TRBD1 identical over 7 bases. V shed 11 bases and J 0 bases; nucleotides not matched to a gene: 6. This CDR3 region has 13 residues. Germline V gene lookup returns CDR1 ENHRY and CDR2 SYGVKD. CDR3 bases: TGTGCCGTCGTGGGGACAGCTAACTATGGCTACACCTTC. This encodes CAVVGTANYGYTF.

CDR3 residues: CAISAHPLDSPLHF. As DNA, the CDR3 is TGTGCCATCAGTGCACATCCCCTGGATTCACCCCTCCACTTT. The chain employs TRBV10-3 and TRBJ1-6; D is ambiguous. Germline assignment: CDR1 ENHRY and CDR2 SYGVKD. The germline V and J ends were trimmed by 4 bases and 8 bases, with 12 bases remaining between them. CDR3 length: 14 amino acids.

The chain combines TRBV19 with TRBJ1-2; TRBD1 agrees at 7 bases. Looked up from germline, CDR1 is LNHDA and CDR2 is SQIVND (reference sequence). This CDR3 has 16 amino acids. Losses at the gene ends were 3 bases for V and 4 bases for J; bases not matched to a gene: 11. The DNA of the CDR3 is TGTGCCAGTAGTATCCCAACAGGGGCGGCCCTCTATGGCTACACCTTC. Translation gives CASSIPTGAALYGYTF.